This T cell receptor (beta chain) comes out of a study of blood T cells in healthy people across ages. Isolation of PBMCs gave at least 6 million cells per sample. Germline CDR1 is SGHKS and CDR2 is YYEKEE (reference sequence). V was cut by 1 base and J by 7 bases, with 9 bases left in between. The CDR3 runs to 13 residues. For the second PCR, which ran for 7 to 11 cycles, a sample-barcoded 5' primer and a J-beta primer mix were used. TCRdb ran MiXCR on the 5' RACE reads and lists one entry per CDR3 protein. The sample carries some 690,000 distinct CDR3 sequences, about a fifth recorded once. Findings of the study overall: Whereas aged donors had fewer naive CD4+ cells, long-lived donors had more of them and higher diversity. It was held that the diversity estimates obtained from one million T cells were underestimates. A roughly linear fall in TCR beta diversity per million T cells was seen with increasing age.

This clonotype was observed a handful of times. Its antigen is unidentified. This receptor was taken from a man between 65 and 79 years old in good health. Sequenced: blood. J is TRBJ1-5 and V is TRBV5-5; D is undetermined. This CDR3 reads CASSLTGMQPQHF. In DNA, the CDR3 is TGTGCCAGCAGCTTGACGGGGATGCAGCCCCAGCATTTT. Together with reference TRBV5-5 and TRBJ1-5, the CDR3 gives the full variable domain: DAGVTQSPTHLIKTRGQQVTLRCSPISGHKSVSWYQQVLGQGPQFIFQYYEKEERGRGNFPDRFSARQFPNYSSELNVNALLLGDSALYLCASSLTGMQPQHFGDGTRLSIL.